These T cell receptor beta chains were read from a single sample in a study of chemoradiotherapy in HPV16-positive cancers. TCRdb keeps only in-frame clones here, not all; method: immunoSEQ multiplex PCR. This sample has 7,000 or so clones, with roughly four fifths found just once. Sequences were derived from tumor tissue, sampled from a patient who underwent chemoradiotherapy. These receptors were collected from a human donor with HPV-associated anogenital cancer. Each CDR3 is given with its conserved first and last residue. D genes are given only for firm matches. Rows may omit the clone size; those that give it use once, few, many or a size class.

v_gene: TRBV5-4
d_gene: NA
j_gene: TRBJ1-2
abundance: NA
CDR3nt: TGTGCCAGCAGCTTGGGTACAGCGTCTAACTATGGCTACACCTTC
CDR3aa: CASSLGTASNYGYTF

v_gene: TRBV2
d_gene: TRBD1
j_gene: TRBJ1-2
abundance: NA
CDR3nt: TGTGCCAGCAGTTGGACAGGGGGTTTGGGCTATGGCTACACCTTC
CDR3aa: CASSWTGGLGYGYTF

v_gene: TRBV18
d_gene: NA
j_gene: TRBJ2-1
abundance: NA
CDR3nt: TGTGCCAGCTCCCCGGTTTCGTACAATGAGCAGTTCTTC
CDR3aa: CASSPVSYNEQFF

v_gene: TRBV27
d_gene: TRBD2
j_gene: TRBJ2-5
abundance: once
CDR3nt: TGTGCCAGCAGCGCCGGGACTAGCGGGGGGCGAGAGACCCAGTACTTC
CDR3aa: CASSAGTSGGRETQYF

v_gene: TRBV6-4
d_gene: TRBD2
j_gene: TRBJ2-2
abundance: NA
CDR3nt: TGTGCCAGCAACGATGGGGGGGTGAACACCGGGGAGCTGTTTTTT
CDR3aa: CASNDGGVNTGELFF

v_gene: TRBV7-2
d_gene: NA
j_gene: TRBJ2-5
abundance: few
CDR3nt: TGTGCCAGCAGTCCGAGGGCAGGGGCGCTCATCGCCGAGACCCAGTACTTC
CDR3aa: CASSPRAGALIAETQYF

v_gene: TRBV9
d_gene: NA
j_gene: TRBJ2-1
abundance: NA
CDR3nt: TGTGCCAGCAGCGTAGTACCGGGGGATGAGCAGTTCTTC
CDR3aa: CASSVVPGDEQFF

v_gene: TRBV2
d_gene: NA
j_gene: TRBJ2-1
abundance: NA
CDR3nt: TGTGCCAGCACCAAACTAGCCTCGGCCTACAATGAGCAGTTCTTC
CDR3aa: CASTKLASAYNEQFF

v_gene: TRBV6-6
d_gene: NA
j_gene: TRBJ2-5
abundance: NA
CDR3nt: TGTGCCAGCAATCAGGGATGGGAGACCCAGTACTTC
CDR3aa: CASNQGWETQYF

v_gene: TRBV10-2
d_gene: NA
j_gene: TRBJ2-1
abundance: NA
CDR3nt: TGCGCCAGCCGGGATAATGAGCAGTTCTTC
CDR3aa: CASRDNEQFF

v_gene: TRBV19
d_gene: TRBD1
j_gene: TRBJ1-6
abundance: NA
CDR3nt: TGTGCCAGTAGTATTGGGGCCGGACAGGGGAACTCACCCCTCCACTTT
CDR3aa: CASSIGAGQGNSPLHF

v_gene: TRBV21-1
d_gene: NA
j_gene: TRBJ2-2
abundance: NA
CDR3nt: TGTGCCAGCAGCCTCGTACAGGGAACCGGGGAGCTGTTTTTT
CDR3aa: CASSLVQGTGELFF

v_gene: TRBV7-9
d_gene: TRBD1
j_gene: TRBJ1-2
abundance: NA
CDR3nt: TGTGCCAGCAGCTTACCAGGGGGATATGGCTACACCTTC
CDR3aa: CASSLPGGYGYTF

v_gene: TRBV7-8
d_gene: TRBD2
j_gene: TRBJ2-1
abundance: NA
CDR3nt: TGTGCCAGCAGCTCGGGGGGCTCCTACAATGAGCAGTTCTTC
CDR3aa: CASSSGGSYNEQFF

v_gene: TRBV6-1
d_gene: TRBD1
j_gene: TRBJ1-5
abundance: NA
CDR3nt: TGTGCCAGCAGCTACGGACAGGCCAATCAGCCCCAGCATTTT
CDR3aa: CASSYGQANQPQHF

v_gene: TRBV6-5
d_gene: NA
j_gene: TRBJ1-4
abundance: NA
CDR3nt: TGTGCCAGGCAATCCGATTTCACTAATGAAAAACTGTTTTTT
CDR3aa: CARQSDFTNEKLFF

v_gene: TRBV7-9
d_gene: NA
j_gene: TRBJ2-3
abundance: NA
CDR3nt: TGTGCCAGCAGCTTTCTGGGCAGGGCCCTAACAGATACGCAGTATTTT
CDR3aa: CASSFLGRALTDTQYF

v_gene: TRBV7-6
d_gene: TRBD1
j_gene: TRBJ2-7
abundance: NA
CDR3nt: TGTGCCAGCAGCACCCGGGACAGCGAGCAGTACTTC
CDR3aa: CASSTRDSEQYF

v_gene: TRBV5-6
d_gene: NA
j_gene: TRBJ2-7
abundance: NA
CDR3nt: TGTGCCAGCAGCTTGTGGGGTTTCGAGCAGTACTTC
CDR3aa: CASSLWGFEQYF

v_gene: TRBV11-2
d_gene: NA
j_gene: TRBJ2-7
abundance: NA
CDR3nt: TGTGCCAGCAGCTTAGTGAGGGGTCCCTCCTACGAGCAGTACTTC
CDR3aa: CASSLVRGPSYEQYF

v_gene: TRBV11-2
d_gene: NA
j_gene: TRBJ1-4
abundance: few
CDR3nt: TGTGCCAGCAGCCCCTACGGCGCAACTAATGAAAAACTGTTTTTT
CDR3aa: CASSPYGATNEKLFF

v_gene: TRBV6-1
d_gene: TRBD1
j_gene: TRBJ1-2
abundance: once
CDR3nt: TGTGCCAGCAGGGGGACAGGGAAGGATGGTGGCTACACCTTC
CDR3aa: CASRGTGKDGGYTF

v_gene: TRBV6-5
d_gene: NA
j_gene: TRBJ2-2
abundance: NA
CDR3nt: TGTGCCAGCAAAGGGGGGGTGAACACCGGGGAGCTGTTTTTT
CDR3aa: CASKGGVNTGELFF

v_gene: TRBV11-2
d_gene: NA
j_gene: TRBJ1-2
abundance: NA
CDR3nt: TGTGCCAGCAGCTTTACCCAGGGGCGACATGGCTACACCTTC
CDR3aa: CASSFTQGRHGYTF

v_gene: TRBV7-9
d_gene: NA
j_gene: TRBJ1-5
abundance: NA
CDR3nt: TGTGCCAGCAGCTTAGATGGCGACAGAATAGAACAGCCCCAGCATTTT
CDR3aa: CASSLDGDRIEQPQHF

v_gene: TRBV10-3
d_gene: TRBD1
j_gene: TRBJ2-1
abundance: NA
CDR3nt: TGTGCCATCGGTCAGGGGGCTTACAATGAGCAGTTCTTC
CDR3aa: CAIGQGAYNEQFF

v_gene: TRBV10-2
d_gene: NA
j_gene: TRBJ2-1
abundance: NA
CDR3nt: TGCGCCAGCACCGGGGACCCTGACAATGAGCAGTTCTTC
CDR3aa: CASTGDPDNEQFF

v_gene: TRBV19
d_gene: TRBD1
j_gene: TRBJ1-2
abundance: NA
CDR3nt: TGTGCCAGTACCGATATTGGACAGGGTGACTATGGCTACACCTTC
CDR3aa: CASTDIGQGDYGYTF

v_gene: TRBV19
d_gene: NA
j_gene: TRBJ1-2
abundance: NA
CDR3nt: TGTGCCAGTTCAGGGGTGGACTATGGCTACACCTTC
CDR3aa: CASSGVDYGYTF

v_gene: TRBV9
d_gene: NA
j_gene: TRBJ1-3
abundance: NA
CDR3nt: TGTGCCAGCAGCGTAGGAGGAAGGGTCGGAAACACCATATATTTT
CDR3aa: CASSVGGRVGNTIYF

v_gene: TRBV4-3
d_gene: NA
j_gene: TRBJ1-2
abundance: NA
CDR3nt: TGCGCCAGCAGCCAAGGTGGGCACGGGTTTAACTATGGCTACACCTTC
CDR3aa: CASSQGGHGFNYGYTF

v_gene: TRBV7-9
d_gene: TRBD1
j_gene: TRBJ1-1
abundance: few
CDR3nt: TGTGCCAGCAGTCTCTTGGACAGGCCGAACACTGAAGCTTTCTTT
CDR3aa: CASSLLDRPNTEAFF

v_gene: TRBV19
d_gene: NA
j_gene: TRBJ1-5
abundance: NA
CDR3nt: TGTGCCAGTAGTATACAGGGTTACCAGCCCCAGCATTTT
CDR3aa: CASSIQGYQPQHF

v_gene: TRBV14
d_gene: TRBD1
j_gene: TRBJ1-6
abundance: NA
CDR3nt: TGTGCCAGCAGCACCCTCCGACAGGGTTATAATTCACCCCTCCACTTT
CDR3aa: CASSTLRQGYNSPLHF

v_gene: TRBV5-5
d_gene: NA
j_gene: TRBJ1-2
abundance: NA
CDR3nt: TGTGCCAGCAGCTTATCGGGGGTGGGAAACTATGGCTACACCTTC
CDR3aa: CASSLSGVGNYGYTF

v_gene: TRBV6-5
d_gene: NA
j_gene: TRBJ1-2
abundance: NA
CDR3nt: TGTGCCAGCAAGGGGGGCCTTGGCTGCACCTTC
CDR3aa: CASKGGLGCTF

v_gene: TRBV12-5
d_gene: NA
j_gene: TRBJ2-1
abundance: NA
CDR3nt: TGTGCTAGTGGTTTGGTACTCGGGACGCTCGCCTACAATGAGCAGTTCTTC
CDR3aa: CASGLVLGTLAYNEQFF

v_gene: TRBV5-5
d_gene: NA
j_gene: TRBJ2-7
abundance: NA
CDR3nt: TGTGCCAGCAGCTTGGTAGCCGGGGCCGCCTACGAGCAGTACTTC
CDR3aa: CASSLVAGAAYEQYF

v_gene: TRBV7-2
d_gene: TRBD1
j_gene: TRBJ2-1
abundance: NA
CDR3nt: TGTGCCAGCAACCATCAGGGACAGAACAGAGAGCAGTTCTTC
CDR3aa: CASNHQGQNREQFF

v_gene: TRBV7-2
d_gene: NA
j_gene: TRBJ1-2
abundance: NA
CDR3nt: TGTGCCAGTGGACAGAACTATGGCTACACCTTC
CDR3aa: CASGQNYGYTF

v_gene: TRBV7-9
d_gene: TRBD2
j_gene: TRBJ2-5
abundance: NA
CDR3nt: TGTGCCAGCAGCTTAGTAAGCGGGGGCCTCCCGGGCCAAGAGACCCAGTACTTC
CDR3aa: CASSLVSGGLPGQETQYF

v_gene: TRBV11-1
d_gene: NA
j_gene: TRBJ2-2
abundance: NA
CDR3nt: TGTGCCAGCAGCTTAGGTCTAGCGAACACCGGGGAGCTGTTTTTT
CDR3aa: CASSLGLANTGELFF

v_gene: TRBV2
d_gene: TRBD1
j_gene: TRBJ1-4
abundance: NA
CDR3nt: TGTGCCAGCGGAAGGGGGGGACAGGGTAATGAAAAACTGTTTTTT
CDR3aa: CASGRGGQGNEKLFF

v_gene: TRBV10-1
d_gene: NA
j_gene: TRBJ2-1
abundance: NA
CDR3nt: TGCGCCAGCAGTGGAAACTCCTACAATGAGCAGTTCTTC
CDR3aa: CASSGNSYNEQFF

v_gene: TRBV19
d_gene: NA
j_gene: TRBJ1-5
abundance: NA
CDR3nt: TGTGCCAGTAGTATGGGCCAGGGTGAGGGTCAGCCCCAGCATTTT
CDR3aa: CASSMGQGEGQPQHF

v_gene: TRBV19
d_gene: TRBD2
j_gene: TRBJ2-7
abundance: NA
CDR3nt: TGTGCCAGTAGTAGAAGCGGGGGGGAAATACCCCACGAGCAGTACTTC
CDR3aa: CASSRSGGEIPHEQYF

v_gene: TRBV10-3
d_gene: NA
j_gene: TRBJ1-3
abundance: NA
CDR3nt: TGTGCCATCAGTGAGTCGGGGAGGGGATCTGGAAACACCATATATTTT
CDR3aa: CAISESGRGSGNTIYF

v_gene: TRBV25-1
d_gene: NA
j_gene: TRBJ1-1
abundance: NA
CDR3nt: TGTGCCAGCAGTGCCCCTCAGGCTAAAGCTTTCTTT
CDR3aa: CASSAPQAKAFF

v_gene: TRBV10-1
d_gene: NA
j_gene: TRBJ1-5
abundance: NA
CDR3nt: TGCGCCAGCAGGGACGAATATCAGCCCCAGCATTTT
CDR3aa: CASRDEYQPQHF

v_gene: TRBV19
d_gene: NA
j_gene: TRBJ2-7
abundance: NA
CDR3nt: TGTGCCAGTAGTATATCCCGAGGGGGGGACGAGCAGTACTTC
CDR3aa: CASSISRGGDEQYF

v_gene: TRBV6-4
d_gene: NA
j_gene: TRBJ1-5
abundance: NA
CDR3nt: TGTGCCAGCAGTGCAGGGGAAGATCAGCCCCAGCATTTT
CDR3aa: CASSAGEDQPQHF

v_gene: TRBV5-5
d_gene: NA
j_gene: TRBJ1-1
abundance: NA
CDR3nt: TGTGCCAGCAGCCGGACGGAAGGAAGGAACACTGAAGCTTTCTTT
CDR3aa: CASSRTEGRNTEAFF

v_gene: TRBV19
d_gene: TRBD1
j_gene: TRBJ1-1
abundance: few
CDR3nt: TGTGCCAGTAGTAAGTTTCGACAGGGGGCGAGGAGGAACACTGAAGCTTTCTTT
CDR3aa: CASSKFRQGARRNTEAFF